The 14 T cell receptor beta chains below all came from one sample that was sequenced in a study of blood T cell repertoires in COVID-19. Method: immunoSEQ multiplex PCR; TCRdb's copy keeps in-frame clones and lacks some. Here the sample spans about 140,000 clones, approximately 82% being singletons. Sequencing input: peripheral blood. The source of these receptors is a human donor in a cohort sampled during active COVID-19.

This clone appeared a few times. The chain joins TRBV28 to TRBJ1-1; a possible D gene is TRBD1 (6 bases). Germline CDR1 MDHEN, CDR2 SYDVKM. Trimming took off 4 bases at V and 8 bases at J, with 17 bases between the two ends. The CDR3 is 14 amino acids. The CDR3 bases are TGTGCCAGCAGTTCACCTGGACAGCCCTTCGAAGCTTTCTTT. Protein: CASSSPGQPFEAFF.

This clone appeared once. The chain employs TRBV6-5 and TRBJ2-1; D perhaps matches TRBD2 (6 bases). The germline CDR1 and CDR2 sequences are MNHEY and SVGAGI. The CDR3 contains 13 residues. V lost 5 bases, J lost 7 bases, and 12 bases lay in between. CDR3 sequence (DNA): TGTGCCAGCAGTAACGAACTAGCAAATGAGCAGTTCTTC. Protein: CASSNELANEQFF.

The chain links TRBV28 to TRBJ1-5; TRBD1 matches at 9 bases. Germline CDR1 MDHEN, CDR2 SYDVKM. The CDR3 spans 15 residues. Losses at the gene ends were 2 bases for V and 5 bases for J; bases not matched to a gene: 4. CDR3 sequence: CASSLGGQGDQPQHF. The CDR3 DNA is TGTGCCAGCAGTTTAGGGGGACAGGGCGATCAGCCCCAGCATTTT.

The rearrangement uses TRBV27 and TRBJ2-7; the match to TRBD1 covers 7 bases. The CDR3 runs to 14 residues. Germline V gives CDR1 MNHEY, CDR2 SMNVEV (reference sequence). J gave up 2 bases and V 1 base, and 2 bases lay outside the gene matches. CDR3 loop: CASSLWTGTYEQYF. The CDR3 nucleotides read TGTGCCAGCAGTTTATGGACAGGTACCTACGAGCAGTACTTC.

The chain employs TRBV7-8 and TRBJ2-5; TRBD2 matches 8 bases. This CDR3 spans 15 amino acids. Trimming cost V 4 bases and J 1 base; bases outside gene matches: 5. Germline lookup yields CDR1 SGHVS and CDR2 FQNEAQ. CDR3 region: CASSWGLGVQETQYF. The CDR3 DNA is TGTGCCAGCAGCTGGGGACTAGGGGTCCAAGAGACCCAGTACTTC.

This chain links TRBV27 with TRBJ2-1; 7 nucleotides agree with TRBD1. CDR3 length equals 15 residues. Germline CDR1 is MNHEY and CDR2 is SMNVEV (reference sequence). V trimming: 5 bases; J trimming: 6 bases; junction bases outside the gene matches: 10. The CDR3: CASSLGRGPLNEQFF. The CDR3 DNA sequence: TGTGCCAGCAGTCTCGGAAGGGGGCCCCTCAATGAGCAGTTCTTC.

J is TRBJ2-2 and V is TRBV7-8; D is unclear. This CDR3 contains 15 residues. CDR1 and CDR2 from the germline V gene are SGHVS and FQNEAQ. Trimming pared 6 bases from V and 2 bases from J, leaving 13 bases between. The CDR3 loop is CASRLSELNTGELFF. The CDR3 DNA reads TGTGCCAGCAGACTATCTGAGCTCAACACCGGGGAGCTGTTTTTT.

This clone was observed a handful of times. The chain combines TRBV5-4 with TRBJ2-3, with D possibly matching TRBD2 (5 bases). V was trimmed by 6 bases and J by 6 bases, leaving 14 bases between them. The CDR3 extends over 13 amino acids. The germline gives CDR1 SGHNT, CDR2 YYREEE (reference sequence). CDR3: CASTPSGLDTQYF. The CDR3 DNA reads as TGTGCCAGCACCCCCAGCGGCCTTGATACGCAGTATTTT.

This chain uses TRBV3-1 (or the pseudogene TRBV3-2) with TRBJ2-5; no firm D call. Deletions cut 0 bases from V and 4 bases from J, with 6 bases between. There are 13 residues in the CDR3. Germline V gene data show CDR1 as LGHDT and CDR2 as YNNKEL (reference sequence). The CDR3 DNA reads as TGTGCCAGCAGCCAAGATTTCTTAGAGACCCAGTACTTC. Translation: CASSQDFLETQYF.

This clone was found a few times. The CDR3: CASSLETGGGNTIYF. Written as DNA, the CDR3 is TGCGCCAGCAGCTTGGAGACGGGTGGAGGAAACACCATATATTTT. V gene TRBV5-1 combines with J gene TRBJ1-3, with unresolved D. Germline V CDR1 and CDR2: SGHRS, YFSETQ. Trimming left V 0 bases short and J 4 bases short, with 11 bases between. The CDR3 is 15 residues long.

The chain has TRBV5-6 and TRBJ2-7; no clear D gene. Germline V gene sequence: CDR1 SGHDT, CDR2 YYEEEE. This CDR3 contains 11 residues. V lost 0 bases, J lost 5 bases, and 3 bases lay in between. The CDR3 DNA is TGTGCCAGCAGCTTGGCCAACGAGCAGTACTTC. It is translated as CASSLANEQYF.

Notes on this clone: This CDR3 is also generated by other DNA sequences in the sample. This chain uses TRBV7-2 with TRBJ1-4, with 7 bases lining up with TRBD1. In germline, CDR1 is SGHTA, CDR2 FQGNSA. J gave up 7 bases and V 0 bases, and 2 bases lay outside the gene matches. The CDR3 is made up of 14 amino acids. The DNA for the CDR3 is TGTGCCAGCAGCTTAGCAGGGGGCGGTGAAAAACTGTTTTTT. Translation: CASSLAGGGEKLFF.

This chain links TRBV2 with TRBJ2-4; TRBD1 aligns across 10 bases. The CDR3 sequence is 17 residues long. V lost 5 bases, J lost 0 bases, and 7 bases stayed unmatched. CDR1 and CDR2 from the germline V gene are SNHLY and FYNNEI. CDR3 DNA: TGTGCCAGCAGTAAGCCGGGACAGGGGTTAGCCAAAAACATTCAGTACTTC. This encodes CASSKPGQGLAKNIQYF.

The V gene is TRBV6-6, the J gene TRBJ2-1, with 13 positions matching TRBD2. The ends lost 5 bases at V and 2 bases at J; junction bases unmatched: 6. CDR3 length: 17 amino acids. Germline lookup yields CDR1 MNHNY and CDR2 SVGAGI (reference sequence). The DNA for the CDR3 is TGTGCCAGCAGTCCCCAAACTAGCGGGAGGGCCTACAATGAGCAGTTCTTC. This gives the protein CASSPQTSGRAYNEQFF.